This T cell receptor (beta chain) was recovered during a study of identical twins (dated by TCRdb to the mid-2010s). Regarding the complete study: To test whether fetal clonotypes persist, this study deep-sequenced TCR alpha and beta repertoires from monozygotic twins, from unrelated adults of various ages, and from cord blood. Replicate twin experiments were performed at different times using different library preparation protocols to rule out contamination.

Broad study findings and their caveats: Recombination models systematically underestimated out-of-frame TCR alpha sharing in monozygotic twins but agreed with sharing between unrelated individuals. Fewer insertions were carried by abundant cord blood beta clonotypes, a similar but weaker trend appeared in young adult naive repertoires, and no such trend appeared in memory repertoires. In beta out-of-frame sequences, excess twin sharing was weaker, because having fewer shared sequences lowered the signal-to-noise ratio. Zero-insertion analyses could be partly confounded by invariant T cells such as MAIT and iNKT, though diverse VJ usage argued against such confounding for most clonotypes. Out-of-frame TCR alpha sequences shared between twins showed an excess of low generation-probability sequences compared with coincidental sharing between unrelated individuals. Because the same donors could not be followed over many years, conclusions were based on cross-sectional statistical analysis.

This clonotype was picked up a small number of times. The target of this receptor is not known. Nothing much larger sits one base from this clone, and base qualities are not available. Library preparation was by 5' RACE. The run used an Illumina HiSeq 2000. Template switching introduced a universal primer binding site; the final cDNA contained a unique molecular identifier, enabling accurate counting of TCR cDNA molecules. First-strand cDNA for TCR alpha and beta chains was synthesized from specific primers in the conserved constant-segment region. Each cDNA library was double barcoded, with a SMART-Mk sample barcode plus Illumina barcodes, to control for contamination. TruSeq adapter sequences along with Illumina sample barcodes were introduced in two successive PCR steps. TCR alpha and beta cDNA libraries were sequenced on the Illumina HiSeq platform with custom primers. On the study's bioinformatics: Unique molecular identifiers were extracted from raw reads with MiGEC, and CDR3 positions were determined with MiXCR. For each individual, recombination models were inferred using an EM algorithm with the repgenHMM and IGoR tools. The tcR package in R was used for shared clonotype analysis, with sharing normalized by the product of cloneset sizes. To study raw recombination free of thymic and clonal selection effects, out-of-frame nonproductive sequences were analyzed. Using fastp trimming at Q25 and MiXCR clonotype assembly, TCRdb reanalyzed the public sequencing data and kept in-frame beta chains. Identical CDR3 protein sequences are pooled into one entry, listed with their most common genes and DNA. The V and J calls were determined by TCRdb, not by the authors. The sample data list about 240,000 distinct CDR3 sequences, and roughly 12% of these were observed just once. Jointly, the top ten make up 4% to 5% of the sample.

Only healthy Caucasian donors were included. The twin cohort comprised three pairs of female monozygotic twins, all aged about 18 to 30 years. Miltenyi CD45RO+ enrichment and human naive T-cell isolation kits were used to isolate memory (CD45RO+) and naive T cells from PBMC. Inclusive of the bounding cysteine and phenylalanine, the CDR3 is 13 residues long. Only the CDR3 DNA is retained, 39 bases long and in frame from the first base. Trimming costs V 6 bases and J 4 bases, and their ends lie 13 bases apart. CDR1 and CDR2, looked up from the germline V gene (reference sequence), are SGHKS and YYEKEE. The same data also went into a second study, on yellow fever vaccine responses in identical twins. The second study's paper adds: The T cell response to vaccination in identical twins was reported by the authors to appear partly convergent and partly personalized. In the study, vaccine-responding T cell clones were precisely tracked in identical twins.

The source of this sequence is a woman between 18 and 29 years old in good health. The chain joins TRBV5-5 to TRBJ1-1; the D region possibly corresponds to TRBD1 (6 bases align). Input material: memory (CD45RO+) T cells sorted from blood. Per the publication, the cell subset or site label means: CD45RO+ enriched T cells. The DNA sequence reads TGTGCCAGCACCCGGACAGACGGCACTGAAGCTTTCTTT. Its translation reads: CASTRTDGTEAFF.